The source of this T cell receptor (beta chain) is a study of cytomegalovirus exposure and HLA in healthy donors. General study points: In a later analysis, productive TCRs from donors in an Asian-associated ancestry cluster reportedly carried fewer N-insertions than the cohort mean. A later look showed TCR association rates differing by HLA locus, highest for DRB1 and lowest for HLA-C.

A multiplex PCR was run with 60 Vbeta primers and 13 Jbeta primers. As originally analysed: The authors later counted roughly 79 million unique TCR beta chains, about 11 million of them shared. TCRdb's copy holds only in-frame clones and misses some; the assay was immunoSEQ multiplex PCR. Clone size and the V and J calls come from that table; the DNA yielded D and trimming. This sample has approximately 190,000 clones, with 65% to 85% found just once. Per germline, CDR1 KGHSH and CDR2 LQKENI. Deletions cut 9 bases from V and 8 bases from J, with 14 bases between. The CDR3 is 12 residues long. Concerning this clone: What it binds is not known.

The chain employs TRBV18 and TRBJ2-1, with D perhaps matching TRBD1 (5 bases). This receptor was taken from a man over 45 in good health and CMV-seronegative. The sample taken for sequencing was PBMCs. This CDR3 is CASTSGFDEQFF. The CDR3 nucleotides read TGTGCCAGTACCTCAGGGTTTGATGAGCAGTTCTTC.